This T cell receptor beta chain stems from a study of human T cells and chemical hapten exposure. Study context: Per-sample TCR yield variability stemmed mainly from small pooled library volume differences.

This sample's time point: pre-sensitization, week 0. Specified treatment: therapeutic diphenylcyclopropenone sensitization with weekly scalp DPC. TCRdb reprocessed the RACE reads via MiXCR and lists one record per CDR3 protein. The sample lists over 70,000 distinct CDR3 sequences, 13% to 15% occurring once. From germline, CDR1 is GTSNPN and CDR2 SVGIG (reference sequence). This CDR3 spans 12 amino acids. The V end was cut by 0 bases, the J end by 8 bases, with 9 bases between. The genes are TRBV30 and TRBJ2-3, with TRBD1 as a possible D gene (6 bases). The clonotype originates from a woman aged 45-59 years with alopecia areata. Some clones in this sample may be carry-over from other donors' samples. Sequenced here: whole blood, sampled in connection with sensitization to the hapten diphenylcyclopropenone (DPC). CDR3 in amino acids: CAWSVQQGTQYF. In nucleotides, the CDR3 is TGTGCCTGGAGTGTACAACAGGGTACGCAGTATTTT.